A single sample gave rise to the 6 T cell receptor beta chains below, sequenced in a study of blood T cell repertoires in COVID-19. Libraries were prepared by immunoSEQ multiplex PCR; TCRdb keeps only in-frame clonotypes and omits some of them. Of some 180,000 clones in the sample, 70% to 85% were seen once. Source material: peripheral blood. The receptors shown here come from a human donor in a cohort sampled during active COVID-19.

The chain employs TRBV14 and TRBJ2-2, with 8 bases fitting TRBD2. V was clipped by 4 bases and J by 1 base; unmatched bases: 5. The CDR3 loop spans 16 amino acids. Germline CDR1 is SGHDN and CDR2 is FVKESK. This chain's CDR3 is CASSLSGMRNTGELFF. DNA of the CDR3: TGTGCCAGCAGCCTTAGCGGGATGAGGAACACCGGGGAGCTGTTTTTT.

The chain joins TRBV9 to TRBJ2-1, with D possibly matching TRBD2 (6 bases). Germline V lookup: CDR1 SGDLS, CDR2 YYNGEE. V was pared by 0 bases and J by 10 bases, with 23 bases between. This CDR3 has 17 residues. For the CDR3, the DNA is TGTGCCAGCAGCGTAGAATTCCGAGCGGGCGCCGGGGGAGAGCAGTTCTTC. Amino acids: CASSVEFRAGAGGEQFF. Together with reference TRBV9 and TRBJ2-1, the CDR3 gives the full variable domain: DSGVTQTPKHLITATGQRVTLRCSPRSGDLSVYWYQQSLDQGLQFLIQYYNGEERAKGNILERFSAQQFPDLHSELNLSSLELGDSALYFCASSVEFRAGAGGEQFFGPGTRLTVL.

A remark on this clone: Other DNA sequences in the sample encode the same CDR3. This sequence joins TRBV6-5 and TRBJ2-5; TRBD2 might be the D (6 bases). The CDR3 consists of 14 residues. Germline V CDR1 and CDR2: MNHEY, SVGAGI. The V end was cut by 0 bases, the J end by 3 bases, with 8 bases between. For the CDR3, the DNA is TGTGCCAGCAGTTACTCGGCGGGAAAAGAGACCCAGTACTTC. Translation: CASSYSAGKETQYF.

The rearrangement uses TRBV28 and TRBJ2-1, with D tentatively TRBD1 (5 bases). Between the trimmed V and J ends, which lost 3 bases and 8 bases, there was a span of 8 bases. The germline V gene encodes CDR1 MDHEN and CDR2 SYDVKM. The CDR3 covers 12 residues. CDR3: CASSFLGDEQFF. In nucleotides, the CDR3 is TGTGCCAGCAGTTTCTTAGGGGATGAGCAGTTCTTC.

This clone was counted a single time. The rearrangement joins TRBV6-6 to TRBJ2-7, with 8 bases identical to TRBD1. V shed 1 base and J 3 bases; nucleotides not matched to a gene: 5. The CDR3 runs 15 residues. Germline CDR1 MNHNY, CDR2 SVGAGI (reference sequence). This CDR3 is CASSYLATGDYEQYF. The CDR3 DNA follows: TGTGCCAGCAGTTACTTGGCGACAGGGGACTACGAGCAGTACTTC.

This clone has only one observation. The chain recombines TRBV3-1 (or the pseudogene TRBV3-2) with TRBJ2-1; 9 bases are a match to TRBD2. The ends lost 3 bases at V and 4 bases at J; junction bases unmatched: 13. The CDR3 loop spans 18 amino acids. Germline V gene lookup returns CDR1 LGHDT and CDR2 YNNKEL (reference sequence). CDR3 in amino acids: CASSHILVSGSQYNEQFF. In DNA, the CDR3 is TGTGCCAGCAGCCACATACTGGTTAGCGGGAGTCAGTACAATGAGCAGTTCTTC.